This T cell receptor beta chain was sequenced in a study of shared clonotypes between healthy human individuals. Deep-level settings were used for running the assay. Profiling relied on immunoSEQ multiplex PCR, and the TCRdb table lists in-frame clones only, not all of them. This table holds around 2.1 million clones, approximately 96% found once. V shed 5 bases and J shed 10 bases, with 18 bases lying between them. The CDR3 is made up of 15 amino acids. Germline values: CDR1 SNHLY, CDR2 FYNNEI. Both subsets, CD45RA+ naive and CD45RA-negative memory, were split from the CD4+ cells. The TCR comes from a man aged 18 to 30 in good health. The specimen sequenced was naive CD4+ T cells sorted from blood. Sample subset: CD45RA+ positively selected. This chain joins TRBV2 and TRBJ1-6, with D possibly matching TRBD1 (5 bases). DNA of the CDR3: TGTGCCAGCAGTACAGGCGGGGGTTTTGGATCACCCCTCCACTTT. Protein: CASSTGGGFGSPLHF.